Shown below are 22 T cell receptor beta chains from a single sample sequenced in a study of CD4 and CD8 cells across lung adenocarcinoma regions. Each CDR3 protein gets one entry after TCRdb re-called the PCR reads with MiXCR. The sample lists fewer than 7,500 distinct CDR3 sequences, roughly 50% occurring once. Sample: CD4+ T cells from the center of a lung tumor. Receptor source: a female donor with lung adenocarcinoma. The CD4 and CD8 labels of this study may be unreliable.

This clonotype was counted only a few times. This chain's CDR3 is CASSELAESSYNEQFF. The CDR3 DNA is TGTGCCAGCAGCGAACTAGCGGAGAGCTCCTACAATGAGCAGTTCTTC. The genes are TRBV6-1 and TRBJ2-1; 8 nucleotides agree with TRBD2. V lost 6 bases to trimming and J lost 0 bases; unmatched junction nucleotides: 7. CDR1 and CDR2 (germline): MNHNS, SASEGT. This CDR3 comprises 16 residues.

This chain connects TRBV6-1 to TRBJ2-5, with D perhaps TRBD1 or TRBD2 (5 bases each). Germline V gene data show CDR1 as MNHNS and CDR2 as SASEGT. The CDR3 consists of 14 residues. Trimming cost V 5 bases and J 3 bases, with 13 bases left between them. The CDR3 DNA sequence: TGTGCCAGCAGTCCTTCCGGGACGGAAGAGACCCAGTACTTC. As protein: CASSPSGTEETQYF.

The V call is TRBV20-1, the J call TRBJ2-4, with D tentatively TRBD1 (5 bases). Deletions cut 4 bases from V and 2 bases from J, with 9 bases between. Germline V gene data show CDR1 as DFQATT and CDR2 as SNEGSKA (reference sequence). CDR3 length: 13 amino acids. The CDR3 DNA follows: TGCAGTGCTACCGACAGAACCAAAAACATTCAGTACTTC. It encodes CSATDRTKNIQYF.

By share of the sample, this clonotype is large. The J gene is TRBJ2-1, the V gene TRBV6-5, with D possibly TRBD2 on 6 matching bases. The CDR3 is made up of 17 amino acids. V lost 0 bases and J lost 0, with 12 bases in between. Germline loops: CDR1 MNHEY, CDR2 SVGAGI. DNA for the CDR3: TGTGCCAGCAGTTACTCGCGGGGCCCAAGCTCCTACAATGAGCAGTTCTTC. This translates into CASSYSRGPSSYNEQFF.

In its sample, this clonotype ranks as medium-sized. The chain carries TRBV6-6 and TRBJ2-1, with D maybe TRBD1 (6 bases). The end of the DNA is better explained by TRBJ2-7, so the J call may be wrong. The length of the CDR3 is 13 residues. Germline V CDR1 and CDR2: MNHNY, SVGAGI (reference sequence). The CDR3 region is CASSPGHIYEQYF. In nucleotides, the CDR3 is TGTGCCAGCAGCCCGGGACACATCTACGAGCAGTACTTC.

There are a few counts of this clonotype. V gene TRBV28 combines with J gene TRBJ2-1; 9 bases match TRBD1. V lost 5 bases, J lost 2 bases, and 4 bases stayed unmatched. Germline V gene lookup returns CDR1 MDHEN and CDR2 SYDVKM. The CDR3 sequence is 15 residues long. DNA for the CDR3: TGTGCCAGCAGTGAAGGGGACAGGGCCTACAATGAGCAGTTCTTC. This encodes CASSEGDRAYNEQFF.

Concerning this clonotype: At one boundary the junction diverges from the germline segment, which might be a read error. The V call is TRBV7-6, the J call TRBJ2-2, with D perhaps assigned TRBD1 or TRBD2 (5 bases each). CDR1 and CDR2 from the germline V gene are SGHVS and FNYEAQ. The CDR3 contains 14 residues. This CDR3 reads CASSPHQNTGALYF. The DNA of the CDR3 is TGTGCCAGCAGCCCGCACCAGAACACCGGGGCGCTGTATTTT. Looking up the rest from reference TRBV7-6 and TRBJ2-2 gives the full variable domain: GAGVSQSPRYKVTKRGQDVALRCDPISGHVSLYWYRQALGQGPEFLTYFNYEAQQDKSGLPNDRFSAERPEGSISTLTIQRTEQRDSAMYRCASSPHQNTGALYFGEGSRLTVL.

With regard to this clonotype: The junction differs from germline at one of its ends, possibly a read error. The gene calls are TRBV7-6 and TRBJ2-1; D might be TRBD2 (6 bases). The V gene's germline CDR1 is SGHVS and CDR2 FNYEAQ. The CDR3 has 13 amino acids. In DNA form, the CDR3 reads TGTGCCAGCAGCTCGGAGGAGGGTGGAAGAGGGTACTTC. As protein: CASSSEEGGRGYF.

V gene TRBV14 combines with J gene TRBJ2-5, with D hard to call. Germline V CDR1 and CDR2: SGHDN, FVKESK. This CDR3 region has 15 residues. V was cut by 0 bases and J by 8 bases, with 16 bases left in between. The CDR3 DNA sequence: TGTGCCAGCAGCCAAGAAGGTACACTCAAAAACACCCAGTACTTC. Translating it yields CASSQEGTLKNTQYF.

In this sample, this clonotype turned up a few times. In DNA form, the CDR3 reads TGTGCCATCAGAAACCCGGGACAGGGGGACACCGGTGCGCAGTATTTT. It specifies CAIRNPGQGDTGAQYF. The V call is TRBV10-3, the J call TRBJ2-2, with 11 bases lining up with TRBD1. The DNA end is a closer match to TRBJ2-3, so the J assignment may be wrong. The CDR3 covers 16 residues. Germline V gene sequence: CDR1 ENHRY, CDR2 SYGVKD.

The J gene is TRBJ2-1, the V gene TRBV30, with D perhaps given as TRBD1 or TRBD2 (5 bases each). Germline V gene data show CDR1 as GTSNPN and CDR2 as SVGIG (reference sequence). Trimming removed 1 base from V and 4 bases from J, with 5 bases in between. This CDR3 is 12 amino acids long. The DNA of the CDR3 is TGTGCCTGGAGTGGGGGGTACAATGAGCAGTTCTTC. This encodes CAWSGGYNEQFF.

J is TRBJ1-3 and V is TRBV6-1; D remains unclear. V gave up 5 bases and J gave up 4 bases, with 9 bases separating them. The germline CDR1 and CDR2 sequences are MNHNS and SASEGT. The CDR3 is 13 amino acids. DNA of the CDR3: TGTGCCAGCAGTATGTTCAGGGGAAACACCATATATTTT. Its translation is CASSMFRGNTIYF.

By share, this clonotype counts as medium-sized. The chain has TRBV11-3 and TRBJ2-3; no clear D gene. Deletions cut 3 bases from V and 1 base from J, with 14 bases between. CDR3 length: 16 residues. Germline V lookup: CDR1 SGHNT, CDR2 YENEEA. This CDR3 is CASSFPPAVGTDTQYF. The CDR3 coding sequence is TGTGCCAGCAGCTTCCCCCCGGCCGTAGGCACAGATACGCAGTATTTT.

This clonotype is categorized as medium-sized (0.01 to 0.1%). The chain couples TRBV7-2 to TRBJ2-5, with D unclear. Trimming left V 0 bases short and J 4 bases short, with 6 bases between. There are 13 residues in the CDR3. CDR1 and CDR2 (germline): SGHTA, FQGNSA. This CDR3 reads CASSLAVTETQYF. The CDR3 DNA follows: TGTGCCAGCAGCTTAGCGGTGACAGAGACCCAGTACTTC.

The CDR3, as DNA: TGTGCCAGCAGTGATACCTACGAGCAGTACTTC. This gives the protein CASSDTYEQYF. The chain employs TRBV6-1 and TRBJ2-1, with D uncertain. The J call is uncertain, as TRBJ2-7 better fits the DNA end. This CDR3 is built from 11 residues. CDR1 is MNHNS, CDR2 SASEGT, per germline.

Sample share makes this clonotype medium-sized. The CDR3 spells CASRTGYNEQFF. CDR3 in DNA: TGTGCCAGCAGGACAGGATACAATGAGCAGTTCTTC. The rearrangement uses TRBV6-1 and TRBJ2-1; weak D call: TRBD1 (6 bases). Trimming took 6 bases from V and 4 from J, leaving 7 bases between them. Germline V gives CDR1 MNHNS, CDR2 SASEGT. The CDR3 has 12 residues.

Remarks on this clonotype: A read error may account for a junction end that differs from germline. The rearrangement links TRBV25-1 to TRBJ2-3; the D gene is possibly TRBD2 (6 bases). The CDR3 length is 14 residues. Per germline, CDR1 MGHDK and CDR2 SYGVNS. The CDR3 region is CASTGACAKNTQYF. CDR3 DNA sequence: TGCGCCAGCACGGGAGCGTGCGCCAAAAACACGCAGTATTTC.

The J gene is TRBJ2-7, the V gene TRBV7-2; 7 nucleotides match TRBD1. The CDR3 totals 13 residues. The V segment lost 5 bases and the J segment 7 bases; nucleotides outside the gene matches: 8. Germline V lookup: CDR1 SGHTA, CDR2 FQGNSA. In DNA, the CDR3 is TGTGCCAGCAGCGAGGGACAGAGGCTGGAGCAGTACTTC. It translates to CASSEGQRLEQYF.

This clonotype was observed a handful of times. The chain uses TRBV6-1 and TRBJ1-5; 7 bases are a match to TRBD1. V lost 1 base, J lost 2 bases, and 5 bases stayed unmatched. The germline V gene has CDR1 MNHNS and CDR2 SASEGT. The CDR3 loop spans 16 amino acids. DNA for the CDR3: TGTGCCAGCAGTGAAGAGGAGGGGGCGGGCAATCAGCCCCAGCATTTT. Translated, it gives CASSEEEGAGNQPQHF.

This chain joins TRBV6-1 and TRBJ2-1, with D uncertain. Per germline, CDR1 MNHNS and CDR2 SASEGT. The CDR3 loop spans 13 amino acids. V lost 7 bases, J lost 11 bases, and 18 bases lay in between. The CDR3 reads CASTAGRRVKQFF. The DNA of the CDR3 is TGTGCCAGCACGGCCGGGCGACGAGTGAAGCAGTTCTTC.

The chain has TRBV10-3 and TRBJ2-2, with D perhaps TRBD2 (6 bases). The last part of the DNA fits TRBJ2-3 better; the J call may be wrong. The CDR3 sequence is 16 residues long. Germline V CDR1 and CDR2: ENHRY, SYGVKD. Here the CDR3 DNA reads TGTGCCATCAGAAACCCGGGAGATGTGGACACCGGGAAGCAGTATTTT. This codes for CAIRNPGDVDTGKQYF.

The chain joins TRBV10-3 to TRBJ2-1, with 9 bases matching TRBD1. The better agreement between TRBJ2-7 and the DNA end casts doubt on the J call. This CDR3 region has 16 residues. The V gene's germline CDR1 is ENHRY and CDR2 SYGVKD. The CDR3 DNA is TGTGCCATCAGTGAGTTTGGACAGGGGACAACCTACGAGCAGTACTTC. Its translation: CAISEFGQGTTYEQYF.